This T cell receptor (beta chain) originates from a study of T-cell reconstitution after alpha-beta-depleted transplantation in children. General observations from the study: Fresh T-cell production supplied most of the T-cell counts and diversity seen one year after transplant.

Unique molecular identifiers were incorporated into the prepared TCRbeta library. MiXCR, applied by TCRdb to the PCR reads, yields one record per CDR3 protein. The data show 200,000 to 300,000 distinct CDR3 sequences, with just under 8.5% seen just once and 6.3% held by the top ten. Losses at the gene ends were 3 bases for V and 5 bases for J; bases not matched to a gene: 10. The CDR3 totals 17 residues. This clonotype appeared many times. Its target is not known. V and J are TRBV12-3 or TRBV12-4 and TRBJ2-5, with TRBD1 matching 12 bases. Sequencing was performed on PBMCs, mostly from graft donor cells, taken 180 days after TCRalphabeta/CD19-depleted stem cell transplant. The sequence was collected from a male patient aged 10 to 17 who had a stem cell transplant for acute lymphoblastic leukemia, so the T cells may come from the graft donor. In nucleotides, the CDR3 is TGTGCCAGCAGTTTGGGACAGGGGGCGGCCCACGGGGAGACCCAGTACTTC. This codes for CASSLGQGAAHGETQYF.